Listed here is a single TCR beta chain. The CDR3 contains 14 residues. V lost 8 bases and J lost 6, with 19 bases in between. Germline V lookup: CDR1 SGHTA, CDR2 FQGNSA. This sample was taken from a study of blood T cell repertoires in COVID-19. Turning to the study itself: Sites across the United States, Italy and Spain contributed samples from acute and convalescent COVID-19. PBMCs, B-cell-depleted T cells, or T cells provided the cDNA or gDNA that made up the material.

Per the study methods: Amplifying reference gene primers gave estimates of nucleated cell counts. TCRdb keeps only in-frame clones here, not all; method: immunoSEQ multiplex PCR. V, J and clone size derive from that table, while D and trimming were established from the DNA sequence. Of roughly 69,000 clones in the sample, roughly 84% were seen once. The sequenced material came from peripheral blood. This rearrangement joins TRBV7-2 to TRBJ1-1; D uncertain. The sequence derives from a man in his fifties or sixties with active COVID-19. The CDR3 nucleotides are TGTGCCAGCGCCGTCAGTCGACTGTCCGCTGAAGCTTTCTTT. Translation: CASAVSRLSAEAFF. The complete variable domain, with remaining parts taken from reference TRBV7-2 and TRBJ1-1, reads GAGVSQSPSNKVTEKGKDVELRCDPISGHTALYWYRQSLGQGLEFLIYFQGNSAPDKSGLPSDRFSAERTGGSVSTLTIQRTQQEDSAVYLCASAVSRLSAEAFFGQGTRLTVV.